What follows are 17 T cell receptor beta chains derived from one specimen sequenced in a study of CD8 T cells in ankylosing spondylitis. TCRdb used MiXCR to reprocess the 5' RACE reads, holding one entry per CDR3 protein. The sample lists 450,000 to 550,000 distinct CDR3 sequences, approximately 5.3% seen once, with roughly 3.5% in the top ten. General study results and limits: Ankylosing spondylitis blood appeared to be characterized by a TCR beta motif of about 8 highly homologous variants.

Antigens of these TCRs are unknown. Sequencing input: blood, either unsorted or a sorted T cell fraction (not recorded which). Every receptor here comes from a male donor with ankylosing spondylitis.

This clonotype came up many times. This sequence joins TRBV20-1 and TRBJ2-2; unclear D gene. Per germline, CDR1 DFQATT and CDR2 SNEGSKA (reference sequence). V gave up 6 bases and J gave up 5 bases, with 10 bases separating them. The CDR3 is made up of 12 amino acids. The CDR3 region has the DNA TGCAGTGCCGGTAGAATGACCGGGGAGCTGTTTTTT. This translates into CSAGRMTGELFF.

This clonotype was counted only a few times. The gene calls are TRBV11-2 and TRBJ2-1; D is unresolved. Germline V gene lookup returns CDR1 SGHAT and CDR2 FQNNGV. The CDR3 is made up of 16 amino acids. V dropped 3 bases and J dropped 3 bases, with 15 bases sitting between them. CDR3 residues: CASSLVLPNFYNEQFF. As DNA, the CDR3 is TGTGCCAGCAGCTTGGTCCTACCGAATTTCTACAATGAGCAGTTCTTC. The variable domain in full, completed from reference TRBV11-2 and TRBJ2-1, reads EAGVAQSPRYKIIEKRQSVAFWCNPISGHATLYWYQQILGQGPKLLIQFQNNGVVDDSQLPKDRFSAERLKGVDSTLKIQPAKLEDSAVYLCASSLVLPNFYNEQFFGPGTRLTVL.

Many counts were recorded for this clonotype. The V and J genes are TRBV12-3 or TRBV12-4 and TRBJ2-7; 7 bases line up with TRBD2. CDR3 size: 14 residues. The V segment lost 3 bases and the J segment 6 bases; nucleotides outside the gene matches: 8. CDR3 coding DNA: TGTGCCAGCAGTTTGACTGCGGGAGAATCCGAGCAGTACTTC. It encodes CASSLTAGESEQYF.

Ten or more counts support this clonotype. CDR3 bases: TGTGCCAGCAGCCGTTCCCGGGCGATGAATAGCAATCAGCCCCAGCATTTT. Translating it yields CASSRSRAMNSNQPQHF. This chain links TRBV6-2 or TRBV6-3 with TRBJ1-5; no firm D call. Germline-derived CDR1 and CDR2 are MNHEY and SVGEGT. V was cut by 6 bases and J by 0 bases, with 18 bases left in between. This CDR3 is 17 amino acids long.

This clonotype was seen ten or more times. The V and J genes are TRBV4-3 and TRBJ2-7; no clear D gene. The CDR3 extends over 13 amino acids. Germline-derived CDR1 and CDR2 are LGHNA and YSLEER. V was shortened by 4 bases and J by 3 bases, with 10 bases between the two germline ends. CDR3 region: CASSPSGNYEQYF. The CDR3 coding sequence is TGCGCCAGCAGCCCGTCTGGCAACTACGAGCAGTACTTC.

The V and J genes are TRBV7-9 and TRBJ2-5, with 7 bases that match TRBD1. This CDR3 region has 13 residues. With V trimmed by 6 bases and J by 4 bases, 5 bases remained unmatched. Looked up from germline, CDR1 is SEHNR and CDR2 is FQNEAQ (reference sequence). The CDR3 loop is CASSRDSPETQYF. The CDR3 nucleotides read TGTGCCAGCAGTCGGGACAGTCCAGAGACCCAGTACTTC.

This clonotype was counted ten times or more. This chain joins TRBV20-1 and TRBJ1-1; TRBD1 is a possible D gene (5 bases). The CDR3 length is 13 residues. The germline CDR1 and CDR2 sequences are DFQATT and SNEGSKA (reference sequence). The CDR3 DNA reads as TGCAGCTCGATCGGGGGAGGTAGGACTGAAGCTTTCTTT. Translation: CSSIGGGRTEAFF.

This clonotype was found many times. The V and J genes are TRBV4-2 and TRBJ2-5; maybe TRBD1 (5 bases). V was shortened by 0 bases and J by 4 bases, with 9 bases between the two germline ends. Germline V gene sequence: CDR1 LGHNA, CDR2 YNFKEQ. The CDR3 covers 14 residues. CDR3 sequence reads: CASSQDLRGETQYF. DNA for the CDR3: TGTGCCAGCAGCCAAGATCTAAGGGGAGAGACCCAGTACTTC.

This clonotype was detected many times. For the CDR3, the DNA is TGTGCCAGCAGCCCCGGGGGTTCACCCCTCCACTTT. It translates to CASSPGGSPLHF. The J gene is TRBJ1-6, the V gene TRBV21-1; TRBD1 was called by the table and not checked on the DNA. TRBV21-1 is designated a pseudogene. The CDR3 is 12 residues long.

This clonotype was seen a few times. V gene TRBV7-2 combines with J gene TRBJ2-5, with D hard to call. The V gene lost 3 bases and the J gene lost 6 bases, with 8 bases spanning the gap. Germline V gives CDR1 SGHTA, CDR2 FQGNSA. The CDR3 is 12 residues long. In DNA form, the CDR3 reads TGTGCCAGCAGCTTCCTAAGAAAGACCCAGTACTTC. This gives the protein CASSFLRKTQYF.

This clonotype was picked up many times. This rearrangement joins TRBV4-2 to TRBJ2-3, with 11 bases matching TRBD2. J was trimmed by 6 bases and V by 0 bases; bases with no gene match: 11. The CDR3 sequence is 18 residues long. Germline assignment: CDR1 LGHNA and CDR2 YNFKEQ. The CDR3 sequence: CASSQDRGLAGEGDTQYF. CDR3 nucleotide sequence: TGTGCCAGCAGCCAAGATCGAGGACTAGCGGGCGAGGGCGATACGCAGTATTTT.

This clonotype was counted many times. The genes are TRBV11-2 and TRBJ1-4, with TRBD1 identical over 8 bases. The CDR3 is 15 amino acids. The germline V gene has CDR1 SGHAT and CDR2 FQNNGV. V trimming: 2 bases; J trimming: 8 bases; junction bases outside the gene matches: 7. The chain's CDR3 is CASSLRTGLFEKLFF. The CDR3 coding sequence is TGTGCCAGCAGCTTACGGACAGGGCTGTTCGAAAAACTGTTTTTT.

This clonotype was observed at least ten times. The CDR3 region has the DNA TGTGCCAGCAGCCCGTTGGGGAGTAGGGGAGAGACCCAGTACTTC. Its translation is CASSPLGSRGETQYF. The chain has TRBV28 and TRBJ2-5, with D possibly called TRBD1 or TRBD2 (5 bases each). The CDR3 is made up of 15 amino acids. Trimming pared 6 bases from V and 4 bases from J, leaving 18 bases between. CDR1 is MDHEN, CDR2 SYDVKM, per germline.

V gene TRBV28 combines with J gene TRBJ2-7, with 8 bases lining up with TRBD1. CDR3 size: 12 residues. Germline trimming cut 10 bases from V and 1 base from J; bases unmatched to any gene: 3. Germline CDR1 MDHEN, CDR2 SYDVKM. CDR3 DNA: TGTGCCATCGGGACAGGATCCTACGAGCAGTACTTC. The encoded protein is CAIGTGSYEQYF.

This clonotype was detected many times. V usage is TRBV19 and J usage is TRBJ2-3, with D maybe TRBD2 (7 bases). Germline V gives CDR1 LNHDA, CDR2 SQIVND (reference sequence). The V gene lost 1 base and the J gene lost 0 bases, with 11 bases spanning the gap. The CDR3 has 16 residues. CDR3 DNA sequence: TGTGCCAGTAGTATAGGCGGGGGCTCTAGCACAGATACGCAGTATTTT. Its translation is CASSIGGGSSTDTQYF.

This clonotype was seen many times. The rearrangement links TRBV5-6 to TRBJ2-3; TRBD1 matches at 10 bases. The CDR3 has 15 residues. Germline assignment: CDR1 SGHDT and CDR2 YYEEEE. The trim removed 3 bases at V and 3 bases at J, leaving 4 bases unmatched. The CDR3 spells CASSSRDRGTDTQYF. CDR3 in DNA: TGTGCCAGCAGCTCCCGGGACAGGGGAACAGATACGCAGTATTTT.

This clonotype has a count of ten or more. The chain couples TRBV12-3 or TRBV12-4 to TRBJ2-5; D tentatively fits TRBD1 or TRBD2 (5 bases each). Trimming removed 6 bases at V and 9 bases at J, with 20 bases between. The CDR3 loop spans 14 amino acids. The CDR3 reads CASSPGGAGESQYF. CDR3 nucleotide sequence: TGTGCCAGCAGCCCGGGTGGGGCTGGGGAGTCCCAGTACTTC.